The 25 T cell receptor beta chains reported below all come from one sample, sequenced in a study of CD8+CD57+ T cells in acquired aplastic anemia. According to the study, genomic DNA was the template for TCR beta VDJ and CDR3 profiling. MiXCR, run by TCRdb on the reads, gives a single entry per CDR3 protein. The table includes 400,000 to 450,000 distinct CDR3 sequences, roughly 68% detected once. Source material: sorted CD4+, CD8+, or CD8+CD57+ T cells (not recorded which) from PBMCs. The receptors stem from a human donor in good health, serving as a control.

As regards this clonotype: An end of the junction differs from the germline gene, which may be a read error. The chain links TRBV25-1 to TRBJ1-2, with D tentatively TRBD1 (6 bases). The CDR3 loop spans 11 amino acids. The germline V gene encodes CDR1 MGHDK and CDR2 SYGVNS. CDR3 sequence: CASSAPSGVEF. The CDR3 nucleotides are TGTGCCAGCAGTGCCCCCTCAGGGGTAGAGTTC.

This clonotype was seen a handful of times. The chain's CDR3 is CAISKDGTYEQYF. The CDR3 DNA reads as TGTGCCATCAGTAAGGACGGAACCTACGAGCAGTACTTC. The rearrangement uses TRBV10-3 and TRBJ2-7; D is uncertain. From germline, CDR1 is ENHRY and CDR2 SYGVKD. CDR3 length: 13 amino acids. V dropped 5 bases and J dropped 2 bases, with 10 bases sitting between them.

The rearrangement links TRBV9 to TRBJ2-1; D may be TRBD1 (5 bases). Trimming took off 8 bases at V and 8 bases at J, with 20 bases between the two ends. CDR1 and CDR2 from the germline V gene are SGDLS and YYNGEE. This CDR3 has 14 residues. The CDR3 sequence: CASSVGALGDEQFF. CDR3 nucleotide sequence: TGTGCCAGTAGTGTAGGGGCTCTGGGTGATGAGCAGTTCTTC.

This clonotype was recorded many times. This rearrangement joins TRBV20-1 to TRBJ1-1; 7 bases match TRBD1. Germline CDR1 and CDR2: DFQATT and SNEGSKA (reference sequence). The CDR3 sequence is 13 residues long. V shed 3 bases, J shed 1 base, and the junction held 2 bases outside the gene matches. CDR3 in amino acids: CSARGQKNTEAFF. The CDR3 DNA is TGCAGTGCTAGGGGACAGAAGAACACTGAAGCTTTCTTT.

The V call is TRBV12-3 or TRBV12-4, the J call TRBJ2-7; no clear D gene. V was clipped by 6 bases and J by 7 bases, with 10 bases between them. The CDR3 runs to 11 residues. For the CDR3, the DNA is TGTGCCAGCAGGCCCTTGAGGGAGCAGTACTTC. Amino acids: CASRPLREQYF.

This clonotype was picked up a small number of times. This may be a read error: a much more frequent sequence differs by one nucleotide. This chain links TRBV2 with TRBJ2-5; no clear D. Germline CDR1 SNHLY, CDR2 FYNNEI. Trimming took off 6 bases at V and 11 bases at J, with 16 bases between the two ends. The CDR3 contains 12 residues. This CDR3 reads CASSSSYNEQYF. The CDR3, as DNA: TGTGCCAGCAGCTCTTCATACAATGAGCAGTACTTC.

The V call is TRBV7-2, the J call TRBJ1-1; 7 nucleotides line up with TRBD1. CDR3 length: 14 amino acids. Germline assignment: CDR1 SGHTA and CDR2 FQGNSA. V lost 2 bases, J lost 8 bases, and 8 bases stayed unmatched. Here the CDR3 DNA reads TGTGCCAGCAGCTTACACGGGACAGCTGGGGAAGCTTTCTTT. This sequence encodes CASSLHGTAGEAFF.

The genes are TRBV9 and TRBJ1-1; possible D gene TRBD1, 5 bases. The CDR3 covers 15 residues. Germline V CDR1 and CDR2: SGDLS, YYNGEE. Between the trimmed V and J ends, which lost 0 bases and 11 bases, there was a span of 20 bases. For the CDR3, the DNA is TGTGCCAGCAGCGTAGGTACAGGTACGCGTACTCCCGCTTTCTTT. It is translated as CASSVGTGTRTPAFF.

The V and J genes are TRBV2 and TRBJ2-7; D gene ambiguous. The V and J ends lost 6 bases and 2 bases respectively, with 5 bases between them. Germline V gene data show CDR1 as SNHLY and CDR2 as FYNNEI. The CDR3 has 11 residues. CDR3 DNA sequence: TGTGCCAGCAGAGATACCTACGAGCAGTACGTC. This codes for CASRDTYEQYV.

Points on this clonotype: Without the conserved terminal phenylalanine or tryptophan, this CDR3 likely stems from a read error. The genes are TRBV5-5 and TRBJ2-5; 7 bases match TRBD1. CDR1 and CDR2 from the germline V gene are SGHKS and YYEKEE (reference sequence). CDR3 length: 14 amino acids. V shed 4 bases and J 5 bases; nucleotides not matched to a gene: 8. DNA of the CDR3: TGTGCCAGCAGCAAGACAGGGACCCCGGAGACCCAGTACTGC. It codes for CASSKTGTPETQYC.

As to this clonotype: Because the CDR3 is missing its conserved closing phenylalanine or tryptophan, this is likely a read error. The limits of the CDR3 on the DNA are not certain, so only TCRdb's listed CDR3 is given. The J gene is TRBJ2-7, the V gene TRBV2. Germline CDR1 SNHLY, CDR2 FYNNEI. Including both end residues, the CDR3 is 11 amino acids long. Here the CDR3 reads CASSEGHERYI.

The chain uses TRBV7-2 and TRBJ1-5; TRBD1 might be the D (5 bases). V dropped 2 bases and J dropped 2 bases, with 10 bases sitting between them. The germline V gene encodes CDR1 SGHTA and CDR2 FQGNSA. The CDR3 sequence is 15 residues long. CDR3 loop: CASSLSGERNQPQHF. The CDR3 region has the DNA TGTGCCAGCAGCTTATCGGGGGAGCGCAATCAGCCCCAGCATTTT.

The CDR3 nucleotides read TGCAGTGCTCCCGGGACTAGCGGGGGGGCCTACGAGCAGTACTTC. Amino acid sequence: CSAPGTSGGAYEQYF. The rearrangement uses TRBV20-1 and TRBJ2-7; 16 bases agree with TRBD2. The length of the CDR3 is 15 residues. Germline assignment: CDR1 DFQATT and CDR2 SNEGSKA (reference sequence). V dropped 5 bases and J dropped 2; count of bases not matched to a gene: 3.

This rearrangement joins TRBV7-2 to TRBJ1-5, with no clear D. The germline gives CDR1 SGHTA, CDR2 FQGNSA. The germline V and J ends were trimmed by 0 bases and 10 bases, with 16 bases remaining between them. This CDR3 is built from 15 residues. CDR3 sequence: CASSLAVRVSHPQHF. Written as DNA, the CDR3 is TGTGCCAGCAGCTTAGCGGTTAGAGTCTCTCACCCCCAGCATTTT.

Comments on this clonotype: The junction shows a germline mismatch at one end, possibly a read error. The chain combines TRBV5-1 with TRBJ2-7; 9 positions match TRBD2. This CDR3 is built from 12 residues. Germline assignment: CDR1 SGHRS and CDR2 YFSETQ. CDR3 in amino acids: CATSAGGPTEYF. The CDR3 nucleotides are TGTGCCACCTCTGCGGGGGGGCCCACAGAGTACTTC.

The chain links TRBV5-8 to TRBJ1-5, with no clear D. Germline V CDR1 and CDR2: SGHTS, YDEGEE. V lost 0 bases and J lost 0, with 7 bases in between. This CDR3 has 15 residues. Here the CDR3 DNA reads TGTGCCAGCAGCTTGGAGGTTAGTAGCAATCAGCCCCAGCATTTT. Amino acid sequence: CASSLEVSSNQPQHF.

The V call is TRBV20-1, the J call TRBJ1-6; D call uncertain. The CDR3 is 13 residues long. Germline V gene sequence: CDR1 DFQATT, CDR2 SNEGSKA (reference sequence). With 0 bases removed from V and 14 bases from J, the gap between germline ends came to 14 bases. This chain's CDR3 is CSARDSARATLHF. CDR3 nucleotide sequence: TGCAGTGCTAGAGATTCGGCGAGGGCAACCCTCCACTTT.

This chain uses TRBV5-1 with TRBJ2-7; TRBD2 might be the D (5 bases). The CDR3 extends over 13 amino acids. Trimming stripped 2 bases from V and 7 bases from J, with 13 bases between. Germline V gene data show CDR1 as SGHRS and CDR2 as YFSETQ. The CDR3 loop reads CASSFENTGEQYF. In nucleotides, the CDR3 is TGCGCCAGCAGCTTCGAGAACACGGGGGAGCAGTACTTC.

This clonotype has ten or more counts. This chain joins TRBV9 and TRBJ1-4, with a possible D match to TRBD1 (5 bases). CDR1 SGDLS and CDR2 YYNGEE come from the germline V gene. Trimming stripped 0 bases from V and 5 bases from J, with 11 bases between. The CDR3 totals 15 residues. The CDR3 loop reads CASSVAQGANEKLFF. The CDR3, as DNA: TGTGCCAGCAGCGTAGCTCAGGGTGCCAATGAAAAACTGTTTTTT.

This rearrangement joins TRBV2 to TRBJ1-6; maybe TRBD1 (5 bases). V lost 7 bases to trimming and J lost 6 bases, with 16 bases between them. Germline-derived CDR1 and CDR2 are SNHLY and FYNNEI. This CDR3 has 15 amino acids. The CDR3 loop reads CASNVWGGGNSPLHF. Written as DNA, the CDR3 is TGTGCCAGCAACGTCTGGGGGGGTGGTAATTCACCCCTCCACTTT.

In DNA form, the CDR3 reads TGTGCCACCAGTGACCCGACAGGGGGTGGCTACACCTTC. It codes for CATSDPTGGGYTF. The V call is TRBV24-1, the J call TRBJ1-2; 9 bases are shared with TRBD1. Germline trimming cut 4 bases from V and 7 bases from J; bases unmatched to any gene: 3. The CDR3 length is 13 residues. Per the germline V gene, CDR1 is KGHDR and CDR2 is SFDVKD.

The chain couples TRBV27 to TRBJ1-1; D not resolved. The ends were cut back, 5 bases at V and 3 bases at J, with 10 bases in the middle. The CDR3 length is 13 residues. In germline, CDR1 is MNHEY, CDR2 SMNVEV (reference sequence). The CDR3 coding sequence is TGTGCCAGCAGTCCTTTAAAGTACACTGAAGCTTTCTTT. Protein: CASSPLKYTEAFF.

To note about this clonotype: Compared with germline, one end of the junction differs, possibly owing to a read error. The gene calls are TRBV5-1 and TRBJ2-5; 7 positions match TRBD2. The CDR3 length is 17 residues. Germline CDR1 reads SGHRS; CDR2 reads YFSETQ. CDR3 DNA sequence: TGTGCCAGCAGCCCAGGTGGGAGGGTGGAGGACCAAGAGACCCAGTACTTC. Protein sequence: CASSPGGRVEDQETQYF. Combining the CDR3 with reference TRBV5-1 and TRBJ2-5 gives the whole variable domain KAGVTQTPRYLIKTRGQQVTLSCSPISGHRSVSWYQQTPGQGLQFLFEYFSETQRNKGNFPGRFSGRQFSNSRSEMNVSTLELGDSALYLCASSPGGRVEDQETQYFGPGTRLLVL.

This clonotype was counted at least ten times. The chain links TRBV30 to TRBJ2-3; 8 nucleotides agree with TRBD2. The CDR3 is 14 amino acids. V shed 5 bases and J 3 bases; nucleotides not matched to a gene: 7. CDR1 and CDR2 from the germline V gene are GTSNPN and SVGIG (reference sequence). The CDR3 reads CAWDGGAVTDTQYF. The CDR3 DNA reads TGTGCCTGGGACGGGGGGGCCGTGACAGATACGCAGTATTTT.

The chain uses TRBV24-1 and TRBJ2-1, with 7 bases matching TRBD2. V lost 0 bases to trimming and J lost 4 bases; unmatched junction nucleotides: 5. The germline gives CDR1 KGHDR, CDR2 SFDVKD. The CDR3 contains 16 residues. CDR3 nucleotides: TGTGCCACCAGTGATTTGAGGGCTAGCGGTTACAATGAGCAGTTCTTC. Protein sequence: CATSDLRASGYNEQFF.